The clone carrying this T cell receptor (beta chain) was found a few times. Its antigen remains unidentified. Donors contributed one heparinised blood draw apiece, averaging about 110 mL. This specimen comes from a study of beta chain features in type 1 diabetes. TCRB transcripts that were expressed got sequenced, as all of the isolated RNA had been reverse transcribed. Read counts averaged approximately 3.5 million for samples of naive, central memory and regulatory T cells. Method: immunoSEQ multiplex PCR; TCRdb's copy keeps in-frame clones and lacks some. The sample holds about 160,000 clones, roughly 8% seen once. General observations from the study: More deletions and fewer insertions at VDJ junctions were found in patients with type 1 diabetes. Any HLA-type effect on TCRB rearrangement remained unresolved here. Significant though moderate, a shortening of TCRB CDR3s appeared in all four CD4+ subsets of Type 1 diabetes patients.

There are 15 residues in the CDR3. V was clipped by 5 bases and J by 1 base, with 14 bases between them. Germline-derived CDR1 and CDR2 are LNHDA and SQIVND (reference sequence). The TCR originated in a man between 18 and 35 years old with type 1 diabetes. Sequencing input: central memory CD4+ T cells from blood. The chain combines TRBV19 with TRBJ1-2; D may be TRBD1 (6 bases). The CDR3, as DNA: TGTGCCAGTAGTGCCGCCTGGGACATTAACTATGGCTACACCTTC. It specifies CASSAAWDINYGYTF.